This T cell receptor (beta chain) was sequenced for a study of T-cell memory formation after mild COVID-19. Study at large: Largely, the TCR clusters proved donor specific.

Notes on the study in general: Day 15 to 85 contracting clones showed balanced CD4/CD8; later expanders leaned CD4+. Detection of some responders pre-infection suggested pre-existing cross-reactive memory T cells participated. Day 37-peaking second-wave clones had unconfirmed SARS-CoV-2 specificity.

This clonotype was seen only a few times. The antigen is undetermined. TCRdb recomputed calls from the 5' RACE reads with MiXCR, one row per CDR3 protein. The table has 110,000 to 150,000 distinct CDR3 sequences, 11% to 15% seen once. Trimming took off 9 bases at V and 2 bases at J, with 24 bases between the two ends. The CDR3 has 17 residues. The germline gives CDR1 SGDLS, CDR2 YYNGEE. The chain combines TRBV9 with TRBJ1-5, with D tentatively TRBD1 (6 bases). The sequencing input was PBMCs or a T cell subset sorted from them (not recorded which). This receptor was obtained from an adult woman who had mild COVID-19 (a few samples of this study predate the infection). Cell type and time point are not known. CDR3 sequence reads: CAIGEGGTLPGNQPQHF. For the CDR3, the DNA is TGTGCCATCGGTGAGGGGGGGACCCTGCCTGGCAATCAGCCCCAGCATTTT.